This T cell receptor beta chain appears in the sequencing data of a study of shared clonotypes between healthy human individuals. Study at large: The study enrolled two women and three men aged 18 to 49.

Trimming cost V 6 bases and J 5 bases, with 5 bases left between them. Germline assignment: CDR1 DFQATT and CDR2 SNEGSKA (reference sequence). The CDR3 consists of 10 residues. This table comes from immunoSEQ multiplex PCR, and its TCRdb copy is limited to in-frame clones, with some not included. The sample records around 2.5 million clones, more than 85% being singletons. The chain combines TRBV20-1 with TRBJ2-1; the D is unclear. What was sequenced was naive CD4+ T cells from PBMCs. Subset specified: CD45RA+ positively selected. The source of this sequence is a man between 18 and 29 years old in good health. Some clones in this sample may be carry-over from other donors' samples. The CDR3 region has the DNA TGCAGTGCCATGAACAATGAGCAGTTCTTC. Encoded protein: CSAMNNEQFF.